A selection of T cell receptor beta chains follows, all from one sample in a study of T cells expressing NK-cell markers. TCRdb reanalyzed the 5' RACE reads, giving one entry per CDR3 protein sequence and no DNA. This table lists about 440,000 distinct CDR3 sequences. The sample was blood T cells: a sorted CD56 or NKG2C T cell subset, CD4+ or CD8+ T cells, or bulk PBMC T cells (not recorded which). The receptors come from a woman between 18 and 70 years old in good health. The CDR3 runs from the conserved cysteine through the conserved F or W.

j_call	v_call	cdr3_aa
TRBJ2-1	TRBV7-3	CASAGGPANEQFF
TRBJ1-5	TRBV28	CASSTGDSQAQPQHF
TRBJ2-4	TRBV20-1	CSASVQGNIQYF
TRBJ2-7	TRBV4-3	CASSQARDYPREQYF
TRBJ2-3	TRBV20-1	CSVPGASTDTQYF
TRBJ2-5	TRBV20-1	CSARTSGETQYF
TRBJ2-1	TRBV4-1	CASSQFRQGGGNEQFF
TRBJ2-5	TRBV7-9	CASYPGQGPGETQYF
TRBJ2-3	TRBV13	CASSVIRGTDTQYF
TRBJ2-7	TRBV20-1	CSARGAGGALYEQYF
TRBJ2-1	TRBV29-1	CSVTPGRGGTKNEQFF
TRBJ2-7	TRBV23-1	CASSHGGDRTYEQYF
TRBJ1-2	TRBV13	CASSVDRTQPYGYTF
TRBJ2-1	TRBV29-1	CSVAREFGNEQFF
TRBJ2-7	TRBV12-3/TRBV12-4	CASSFLLAGANLNEQYF
TRBJ1-1	TRBV12-3/TRBV12-4	CASSYLNTEAFF
TRBJ1-5	TRBV12-3/TRBV12-4	CASSLGRGQISNQPQHF
TRBJ2-1	TRBV12-3/TRBV12-4	CASGDEREQFF
TRBJ1-5	TRBV6-2/TRBV6-3	CASSPWDRNQPQHF
TRBJ1-5	TRBV9	CASSVGVNSNQPQHF
TRBJ2-2	TRBV5-1	CASSSRGANTGELFF
TRBJ2-1	TRBV6-1	CASSEFVAISYNEQFF
TRBJ1-2	TRBV7-9	CASSLAGTGANYGYTF
TRBJ2-5	TRBV6-5	CASRDSAVETQYF
TRBJ2-5	TRBV28	CASSLIGTAEETQYF
TRBJ1-6	TRBV3-1	CASSHRQIANSPLHF
TRBJ1-4	TRBV20-1	CSAKNATNEKLFF
TRBJ1-1	TRBV6-2/TRBV6-3	CASGKQGGGTEAFF
TRBJ1-4	TRBV14	CASSRALNEKLFF
TRBJ1-1	TRBV12-3/TRBV12-4	CASTIRATNTEAFF
TRBJ1-6	TRBV4-3	CASSQDLVQGSNSPLHF
TRBJ2-3	TRBV7-2	CASSLLVTDTQYF